This T cell receptor (beta chain) was profiled in a study of regulatory T cells in long-lasting Graves disease. This sample's time point: persistent/refractory GD, antithyroid drugs over 5 years with positive TRAb. Scientists built the TCR library using RNA that was extracted from PBMCs. V dropped 6 bases and J dropped 4 bases, with 9 bases sitting between them. This CDR3 has 13 residues. Germline values: CDR1 MNHEY, CDR2 SVGEGT. For TCR beta, libraries came from iRepertoire HTBI primers and Arm-PCR of CDR3 regions. MiXCR was run by TCRdb on the multiplex PCR reads, yielding one entry per CDR3 protein. Of some 370,000 distinct CDR3 sequences listed, roughly 20% were seen once; the top ten hold 20%.

V gene TRBV6-2 or TRBV6-3 combines with J gene TRBJ2-2; no clear D. The source material was peripheral blood mononuclear cells (PBMCs), sampled when the disease was refractory, from a patient treated with antithyroid drugs. The receptor was derived from a female donor with Graves disease. The CDR3 spells CASRNRITGELFF. The CDR3 nucleotides read TGTGCCAGCAGAAATCGAATCACCGGGGAGCTGTTTTTT.